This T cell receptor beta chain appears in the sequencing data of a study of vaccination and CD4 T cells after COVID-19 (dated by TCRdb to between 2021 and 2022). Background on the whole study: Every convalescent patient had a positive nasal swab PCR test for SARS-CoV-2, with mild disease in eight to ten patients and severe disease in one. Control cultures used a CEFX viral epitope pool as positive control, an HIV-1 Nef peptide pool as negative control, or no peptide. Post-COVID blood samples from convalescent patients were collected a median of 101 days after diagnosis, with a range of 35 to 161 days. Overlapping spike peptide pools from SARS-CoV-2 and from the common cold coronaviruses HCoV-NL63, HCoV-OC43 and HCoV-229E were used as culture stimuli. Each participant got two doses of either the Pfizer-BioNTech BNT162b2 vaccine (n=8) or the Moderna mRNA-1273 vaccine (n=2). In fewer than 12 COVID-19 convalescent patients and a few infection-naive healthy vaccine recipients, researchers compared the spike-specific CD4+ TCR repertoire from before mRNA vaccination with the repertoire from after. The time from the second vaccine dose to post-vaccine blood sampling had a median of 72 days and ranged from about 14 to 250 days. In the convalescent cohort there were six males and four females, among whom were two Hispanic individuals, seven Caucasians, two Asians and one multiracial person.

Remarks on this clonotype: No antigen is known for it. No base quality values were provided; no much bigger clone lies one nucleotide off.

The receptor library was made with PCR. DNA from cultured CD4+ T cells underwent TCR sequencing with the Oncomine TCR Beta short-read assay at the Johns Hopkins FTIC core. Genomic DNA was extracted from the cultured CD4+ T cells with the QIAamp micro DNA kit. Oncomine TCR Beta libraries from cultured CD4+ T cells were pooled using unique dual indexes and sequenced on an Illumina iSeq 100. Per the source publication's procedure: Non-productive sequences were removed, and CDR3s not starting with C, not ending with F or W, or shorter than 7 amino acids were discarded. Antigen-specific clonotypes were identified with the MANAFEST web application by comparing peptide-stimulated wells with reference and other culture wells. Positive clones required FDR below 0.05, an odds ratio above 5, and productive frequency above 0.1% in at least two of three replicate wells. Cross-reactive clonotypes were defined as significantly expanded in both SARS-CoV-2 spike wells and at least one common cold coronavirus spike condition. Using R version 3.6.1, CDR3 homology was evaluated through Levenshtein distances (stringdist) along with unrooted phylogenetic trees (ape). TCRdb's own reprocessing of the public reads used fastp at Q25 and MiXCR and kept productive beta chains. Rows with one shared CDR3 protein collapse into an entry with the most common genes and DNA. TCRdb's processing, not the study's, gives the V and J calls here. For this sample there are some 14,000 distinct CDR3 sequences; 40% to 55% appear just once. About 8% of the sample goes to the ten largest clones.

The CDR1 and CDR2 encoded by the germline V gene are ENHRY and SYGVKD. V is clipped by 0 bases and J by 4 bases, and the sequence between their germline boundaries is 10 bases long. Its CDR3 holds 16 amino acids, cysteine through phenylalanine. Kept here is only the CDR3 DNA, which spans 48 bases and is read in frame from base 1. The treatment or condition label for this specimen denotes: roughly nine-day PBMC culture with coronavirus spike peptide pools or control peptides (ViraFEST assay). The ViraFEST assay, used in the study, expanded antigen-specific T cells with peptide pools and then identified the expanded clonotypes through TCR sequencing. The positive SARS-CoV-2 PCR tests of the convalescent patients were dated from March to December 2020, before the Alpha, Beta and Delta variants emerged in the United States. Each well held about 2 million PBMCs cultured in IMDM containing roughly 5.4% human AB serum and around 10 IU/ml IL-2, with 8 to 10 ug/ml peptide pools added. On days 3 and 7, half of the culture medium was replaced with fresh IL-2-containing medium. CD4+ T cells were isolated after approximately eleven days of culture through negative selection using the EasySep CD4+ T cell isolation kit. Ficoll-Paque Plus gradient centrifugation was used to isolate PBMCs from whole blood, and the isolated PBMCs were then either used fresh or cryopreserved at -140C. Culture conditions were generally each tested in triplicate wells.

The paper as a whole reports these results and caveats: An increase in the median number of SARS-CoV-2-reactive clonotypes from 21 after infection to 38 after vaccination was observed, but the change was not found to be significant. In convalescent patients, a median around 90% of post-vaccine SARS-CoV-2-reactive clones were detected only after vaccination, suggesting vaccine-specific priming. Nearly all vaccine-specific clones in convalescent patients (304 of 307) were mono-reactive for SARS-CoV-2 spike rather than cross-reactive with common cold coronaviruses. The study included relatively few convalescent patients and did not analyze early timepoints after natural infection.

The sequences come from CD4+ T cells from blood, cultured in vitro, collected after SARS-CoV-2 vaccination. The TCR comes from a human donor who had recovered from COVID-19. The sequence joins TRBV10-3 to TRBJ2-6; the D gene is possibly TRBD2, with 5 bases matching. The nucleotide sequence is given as TGTGCCATCAGTGAGTCCGAGGGTTCGGGGGCCAACGTCCTGACTTTC. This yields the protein CAISESEGSGANVLTF.